Listed below are T cell receptor beta chains from one sample, sequenced in a study of blood T cell repertoires in COVID-19. Clones were read by immunoSEQ multiplex PCR, and TCRdb kept only the in-frame ones, dropping some. Altogether about 75,000 clones are present, around 90% being singletons, with the ten largest covering about 21%. Sequences were obtained from peripheral blood. These TCRs come from a human donor in a cohort sampled during active COVID-19. Both conserved end residues are part of each CDR3.

>TRBV18|TRBJ2-1
CASSPPLTSGRYYGGEQFF
>TRBV4-1|TRBJ2-1
CASSQDRRVSSYNEQFF
>TRBV5-8|TRBJ2-3
CASSERGRWRTDTQYF
>TRBV7-2|TRBJ2-7
CASSHPSGGEQYF
>TRBV19|TRBJ1-6
CASSLVNNSPLHF
>TRBV5-5|TRBJ2-1
CASSLEVLAYNEQFF
>TRBV6-5|TRBJ2-7
CASSYSGLAGAYEQYF
>TRBV2|TRBJ1-1
CASSEYRGVNTEAFF
>TRBV5-1|TRBJ2-7
CASSFESRGEQYF
>TRBV19|TRBJ1-5
CASSAQTGPQHF
>TRBV7-2|TRBJ2-6
CASSLDPRQGGGANVLTF
>TRBV6-5|TRBJ2-2
CASEKLTSGSGELFF
>TRBV10-1|TRBJ2-3
CASSESKGARSDTQYF
>TRBV11-2|TRBJ1-4
CASSLEGQGGEKLFF
>TRBV18|TRBJ2-1
CASSTSAGGGYNEQFF
>TRBV10-3|TRBJ2-1
CAISERTGTSGSSNEQFF
>TRBV4-1|TRBJ2-5
CASSQATGPGETQYF
>TRBV4-1|TRBJ2-4
CASSQGRELAKNIQYF
>TRBV7-2|TRBJ2-5
CASSLGNRVLVETQYF
>TRBV7-2|TRBJ2-5
CASSPGPLANQETQYF
>TRBV2|TRBJ1-2
CASQRRDLYGYTF
>TRBV5-1|TRBJ1-2
CASSLELGANGYTF
>TRBV18|TRBJ1-3
CASSPLQGGPGNTIYF
>TRBV6-2/TRBV6-3|TRBJ1-5
CASSDRQKYNQPQHF
>TRBV5-4|TRBJ1-2
CASSLEDRGYGYTF
>TRBV6-2/TRBV6-3|TRBJ2-7
CASSFQGGNYEQYF